The 27 T cell receptor beta chains in this list originate from one sample, sequenced in a study of cytomegalovirus exposure and HLA in healthy donors (dated by TCRdb to between 2016 and 2019). Libraries were prepared through the immunoSEQ multiplex PCR assay. A mixture of 60 forward primers for TCR Vbeta segments and 13 reverse primers for TCR Jbeta segments was used in the multiplex PCR. TCRdb took over this immuneACCESS table, retaining in-frame rearrangements with V and J assigned. Such tables are incomplete; in checked studies, under half of the missing clones stem from an unresolved V gene, and the remainder is unexplained. In all, the sample holds 150,000 or so clones, and 76% of those were seen once. The top ten clones comprise less than 0.9% of the sample. The sample comprised PBMCs. These receptors all come from a female donor in good health and CMV-seronegative.

The chain links TRBV29-1 to TRBJ2-3; D might be TRBD1 (5 bases). This CDR3 contains 15 residues. Trimming cost V 0 bases and J 5 bases, with 15 bases left between them. Germline V gives CDR1 SQVTM, CDR2 ANQGSEA. CDR3 nucleotide sequence: TGCAGCGTTGAAGAAGGGGCCTCCTGGGGAGATACGCAGTATTTT. Protein: CSVEEGASWGDTQYF.

This clone turned up a few times. Compared with germline, one end of the junction differs, possibly owing to a read error. The rearrangement links TRBV6-5 to TRBJ1-6; TRBD1 might be the D (5 bases). The CDR3 runs to 13 residues. The V gene's germline CDR1 is MNHEY and CDR2 SVGAGI. The CDR3 DNA sequence: TGTGCCAGCAGTAATCGGGACTATTCCCCCCTCCACTTT. Its protein product is CASSNRDYSPLHF.

This chain connects TRBV19 to TRBJ2-5, with D possibly TRBD1 on 5 matching bases. The germline V gene has CDR1 LNHDA and CDR2 SQIVND (reference sequence). The CDR3 runs 15 residues. The germline V and J ends were trimmed by 5 bases and 5 bases, with 18 bases remaining between them. The CDR3 here is CASSPRTLLWETQYF. The CDR3, as DNA: TGTGCCAGTAGTCCTCGGACACTCCTTTGGGAGACCCAGTACTTC. Full variable domain (missing parts from reference TRBV19 and TRBJ2-5): DGGITQSPKYLFRKEGQNVTLSCEQNLNHDAMYWYRQDPGQGLRLIYYSQIVNDFQKGDIAEGYSVSREKKESFPLTVTSAQKNPTAFYLCASSPRTLLWETQYFGPGTRLLVL.

The chain joins TRBV28 to TRBJ2-5, with 9 positions matching TRBD2. The CDR3 has 16 residues. Losses at the gene ends were 5 bases for V and 1 base for J; bases not matched to a gene: 8. Looked up from germline, CDR1 is MDHEN and CDR2 is SYDVKM. The CDR3 DNA reads TGTGCCAGCAGTCGCCCTAGCGGGATTGCCCAAGAGACCCAGTACTTC. Its translation is CASSRPSGIAQETQYF.

This clone showed up just a few times. V gene TRBV11-2 combines with J gene TRBJ1-2; no firm D call. V lost 3 bases to trimming and J lost 2 bases, with 10 bases between them. Germline V CDR1 and CDR2: SGHAT, FQNNGV. The CDR3 is made up of 14 amino acids. This CDR3 reads CASSLTDSNYGYTF. CDR3 in DNA: TGTGCCAGCAGCTTGACCGACTCCAACTATGGCTACACCTTC.

The V gene is TRBV5-1, the J gene TRBJ2-5; 7 bases align to TRBD1. With 4 bases clipped from V and 2 bases from J, the junction kept 8 bases outside the gene matches. The germline V gene has CDR1 SGHRS and CDR2 YFSETQ. This CDR3 has 15 amino acids. This chain's CDR3 is CASSPNPGQQETQYF. CDR3 nucleotides: TGCGCCAGCAGCCCTAATCCGGGACAGCAAGAGACCCAGTACTTC.

The V gene is TRBV18, the J gene TRBJ2-1; D not certain. Germline V CDR1 and CDR2: KGHSH, LQKENI. CDR3 size: 14 residues. Between the trimmed V and J ends, which lost 6 bases and 9 bases, there was a span of 18 bases. Written as DNA, the CDR3 is TGTGCCAGCTCTGCGGCGGCTGGCCGTGGTGAGCAGTTCTTC. As protein: CASSAAAGRGEQFF.

The genes are TRBV2 and TRBJ2-1; 8 bases map to TRBD2. J was trimmed by 9 bases and V by 6 bases; bases with no gene match: 7. The CDR3 totals 13 residues. From germline, CDR1 is SNHLY and CDR2 FYNNEI. CDR3 coding DNA: TGTGCCAGCAGCGGAGCGGGGGTGGGTGAGCAGTTCTTC. Translated: CASSGAGVGEQFF.

This rearrangement joins TRBV7-3 to TRBJ1-1; D is undetermined. From germline, CDR1 is SGHTA and CDR2 FQGTGA. Between the trimmed V and J ends, which lost 3 bases and 4 bases, there was a span of 9 bases. The CDR3 spans 13 residues. The CDR3 coding sequence is TGTGCCAGCAGCTTGGACTTCGTCACTGAAGCTTTCTTT. It encodes CASSLDFVTEAFF.

This clone occurred a few times. The chain joins TRBV29-1 to TRBJ2-1; 10 bases are shared with TRBD1. The ends lost 7 bases at V and 6 bases at J; junction bases unmatched: 6. Per germline, CDR1 SQVTM and CDR2 ANQGSEA. The CDR3 is made up of 13 amino acids. CDR3 nucleotide sequence: TGCAGCGCCCCGGGACAGGGGTCCAATGAGCAGTTCTTC. This sequence encodes CSAPGQGSNEQFF.

The chain links TRBV4-1 to TRBJ2-1, with D perhaps TRBD2 (6 bases). Trimming took off 3 bases at V and 5 bases at J, with 14 bases between the two ends. The CDR3 totals 15 residues. CDR1 MGHRA and CDR2 YSYEKL come from the germline V gene. This chain's CDR3 is CASSQRGLVDNEQFF. CDR3 coding DNA: TGCGCCAGCAGCCAGCGGGGACTGGTGGACAATGAGCAGTTCTTC.

The DNA for the CDR3 is TGTGCCTGGACAGGTAGAGAGAATTCACCCCTCCACTTT. It codes for CAWTGRENSPLHF. The V call is TRBV30, the J call TRBJ1-6, with unresolved D. Deletions cut 4 bases from V and 7 bases from J, with 11 bases between. The CDR3 is made up of 13 amino acids. Looked up from germline, CDR1 is GTSNPN and CDR2 is SVGIG (reference sequence).

This clone was counted only a few times. This sequence joins TRBV19 and TRBJ1-4; TRBD1 matches 7 bases. V dropped 2 bases and J dropped 6; count of bases not matched to a gene: 12. The germline gives CDR1 LNHDA, CDR2 SQIVND (reference sequence). This CDR3 spans 17 amino acids. CDR3 in amino acids: CASSISTIVQGHEKLFF. The CDR3 DNA is TGTGCCAGTAGTATATCGACGATTGTACAGGGGCATGAAAAACTGTTTTTT.

This clone was counted only a few times. The V call is TRBV18, the J call TRBJ2-5; a possible D gene is TRBD1 (6 bases). The CDR3 has 14 amino acids. CDR1 is KGHSH, CDR2 LQKENI, per germline. The V and J ends lost 4 bases and 0 bases respectively, with 9 bases between them. CDR3 protein: CASSRTVYQETQYF. DNA of the CDR3: TGTGCCAGCTCACGGACAGTTTACCAAGAGACCCAGTACTTC.

The gene calls are TRBV7-6 and TRBJ1-3; D is perhaps TRBD1 (5 bases). This CDR3 spans 16 amino acids. CDR1 SGHVS and CDR2 FNYEAQ come from the germline V gene. V dropped 0 bases and J dropped 2 bases, with 11 bases sitting between them. The CDR3 sequence is CASSLAVGATGNTIYF. The DNA for the CDR3 is TGTGCCAGCAGCTTAGCCGTAGGGGCAACTGGAAACACCATATATTTT.

This clone has only a few counts. The CDR3 DNA reads as TGTGCCAGCAGTTTCCCCCGGGGGGACACCGGGGAGCTGTTTTTT. It encodes CASSFPRGDTGELFF. The chain carries TRBV28 and TRBJ2-2, with 7 bases identical to TRBD2. The V gene's germline CDR1 is MDHEN and CDR2 SYDVKM. V lost 3 bases, J lost 3 bases, and 4 bases stayed unmatched. This CDR3 is built from 15 residues.

The chain is built from TRBV10-3 and TRBJ1-2; possibly TRBD1 for D (6 bases). The ends were cut back, 5 bases at V and 4 bases at J, with 11 bases in the middle. Germline V lookup: CDR1 ENHRY, CDR2 SYGVKD. The CDR3 spans 13 residues. The CDR3 sequence: CAISHDRFYGYTF. In DNA form, the CDR3 reads TGTGCCATCAGTCATGACAGGTTCTATGGCTACACCTTC.

The chain carries TRBV5-4 and TRBJ2-3; weak D call: TRBD2 (7 bases). Germline loops: CDR1 SGHNT, CDR2 YYREEE (reference sequence). V shed 3 bases and J shed 0 bases, with 14 bases lying between them. The CDR3 runs 16 residues. Written as DNA, the CDR3 is TGTGCCAGCAGCTCGGGTCGGGGGGCAAGCACAGATACGCAGTATTTT. It is translated as CASSSGRGASTDTQYF.

The chain links TRBV4-2 to TRBJ2-2; D might be TRBD2 (6 bases). This CDR3 spans 16 amino acids. Per the germline V gene, CDR1 is LGHNA and CDR2 is YNFKEQ. Trimming left V 3 bases short and J 1 base short, with 12 bases between. The CDR3 nucleotides read TGTGCCAGCAGCCATACCGGGACTTTGAACACCGGGGAGCTGTTTTTT. Its protein product is CASSHTGTLNTGELFF.

This clone was observed a handful of times. The chain links TRBV5-1 to TRBJ2-2; D might be TRBD2 (5 bases). Per the germline V gene, CDR1 is SGHRS and CDR2 is YFSETQ. V lost 0 bases to trimming and J lost 6 bases, with 18 bases between them. CDR3 length: 17 residues. Here the CDR3 reads CASSLVGRDWGAGELFF. CDR3 nucleotides: TGCGCCAGCAGCTTGGTTGGTCGGGATTGGGGTGCCGGGGAGCTGTTTTTT.

The J gene is TRBJ2-2, the V gene TRBV25-1, with D possibly being TRBD2 (5 bases). The CDR3 sequence is 12 residues long. Trimming shortened V by 4 bases and J by 8 bases, and 8 bases separated the two germline ends. In germline, CDR1 is MGHDK, CDR2 SYGVNS. The CDR3 is CASSGGVGELFF. As DNA, the CDR3 is TGTGCCAGCAGTGGGGGAGTGGGGGAGCTGTTTTTT.

The rearrangement uses TRBV5-6 and TRBJ2-2; 8 nucleotides agree with TRBD1. This CDR3 is 14 amino acids long. Germline V gives CDR1 SGHDT, CDR2 YYEEEE. V trimming: 5 bases; J trimming: 2 bases; junction bases outside the gene matches: 2. Here the CDR3 reads CASRGQANTGELFF. Here the CDR3 DNA reads TGTGCCAGCAGGGGACAGGCAAACACCGGGGAGCTGTTTTTT. Complete variable domain (other parts from reference TRBV5-6 and TRBJ2-2): DAGVTQSPTHLIKTRGQQVTLRCSPKSGHDTVSWYQQALGQGPQFIFQYYEEEERQRGNFPDRFSGHQFPNYSSELNVNALLLGDSALYLCASRGQANTGELFFGEGSRLTVL.

This clone was observed a handful of times. The chain's CDR3 is CASSQDSIEDYGYTF. The CDR3 bases are TGTGCCAGCAGCCAAGATTCTATAGAAGACTATGGCTACACCTTC. The rearrangement joins TRBV14 to TRBJ1-2; D gene ambiguous. This CDR3 has 15 amino acids. The V end lost 0 bases, the J end lost 3 bases, and 11 bases lay between the germline ends. From germline, CDR1 is SGHDN and CDR2 FVKESK.

In this sample, this clone turned up once. The chain has TRBV7-2 and TRBJ2-1, with TRBD2 matching over 8 bases. The CDR3 covers 15 residues. The V gene end was trimmed by 6 bases and the J gene end by 4 bases; junction bases not matched to a gene: 8. CDR1 and CDR2 (germline): SGHTA, FQGNSA. CDR3 coding DNA: TGTGCCAGCAGTCGGGGGGGCGGACTGTACAATGAGCAGTTCTTC. Protein sequence: CASSRGGGLYNEQFF.

Only one count was recorded for this clone. The rearrangement joins TRBV6-1 to TRBJ1-5; 7 positions agree with TRBD1. The J segment lost 7 bases and the V segment lost 6 bases, leaving 9 bases of the junction unmatched. This CDR3 has 14 residues. CDR1 and CDR2 from the germline V gene are MNHNS and SASEGT. The CDR3 DNA reads as TGTGCCAGCAGACAGGGGATAGGGGGACAGCCCCAGCATTTT. Its translation is CASRQGIGGQPQHF.

This chain connects TRBV6-5 to TRBJ1-1; D unresolved. The CDR3 has 14 amino acids. V dropped 0 bases and J dropped 6 bases, with 11 bases sitting between them. Germline CDR1 and CDR2: MNHEY and SVGAGI. CDR3 bases: TGTGCCAGCAGTTACTCGGGAGGCCTCTCTGAAGCTTTCTTT. This encodes CASSYSGGLSEAFF.

The chain recombines TRBV11-2 with TRBJ2-7, with 11 bases lining up with TRBD2. The CDR3 has 15 amino acids. Germline loops: CDR1 SGHAT, CDR2 FQNNGV. The junction had 6 bases not matched to a gene; V was cut back by 6 bases and J by 2 bases. In nucleotides, the CDR3 is TGTGCCAGCAGTATCCTAGCGGGGGGTACCTACGAGCAGTACTTC. Its protein is CASSILAGGTYEQYF.